This paragraph reports one TCR beta chain. The data were obtained in a study of blood T cell repertoires in COVID-19. Looking at the study overall: The samples span acute and convalescent COVID-19 from the United States, Italy and Spain. T cells, B-cell-depleted T cells, or PBMCs supplied cDNA or gDNA.

In the original analysis: Counts of nucleated cells, estimated from reference gene primer amplification, were obtained. The table came from immunoSEQ multiplex PCR; TCRdb's copy has only in-frame clones and leaves some out. The DNA gave D and trimming, while V, J and clone size come from that table. The sample records 85,000 to 110,000 clones, roughly 89% being singletons. This sequence was found in a woman of 80 years or more in a cohort sampled during active COVID-19. The sequencing sample was made of peripheral blood.

CDR3 region: CATRGGSYNEQFF. The CDR3 DNA follows: TGTGCCACCAGAGGAGGCTCCTACAATGAGCAGTTCTTC. V usage is TRBV24-1 and J usage is TRBJ2-1; a weak D match, TRBD2 (5 bases). Germline V lookup: CDR1 KGHDR, CDR2 SFDVKD. This CDR3 comprises 13 residues. The V gene lost 7 bases and the J gene lost 0 bases, with 6 bases spanning the gap.